These T cell receptor beta chains were read from a single sample in a study of CD8+ T cells in alopecia areata. Sequencing was performed with immunoSEQ multiplex PCR; in TCRdb, only in-frame clones are kept and a portion is missing. The top ten hold more than 10% of the sample, which has about 180,000 clones, less than 70% seen once. The sample in question was CD8+ T cells sorted from blood, obtained at week 24, from a patient treated with tofacitinib. The origin of the receptors is a human donor with alopecia areata. Both conserved end residues are part of each CDR3. A D gene is named only where the DNA matches it firmly. Size is omitted from some rows. Given values are once, few, many or a class for expanded clones.

clone_size j_call v_call d_call cdr3_aa cdr3_nt
few TRBJ2-2 TRBV7-2 . CASIQETGELFF TGTGCCAGCATCCAGGAAACCGGGGAGCTGTTTTTT
. TRBJ1-2 TRBV29-1 . CSVENGLGRESYTF TGCAGCGTTGAGAACGGGTTAGGGAGAGAGAGCTACACCTTC
. TRBJ1-1 TRBV6-5 . CASSYSIGGNTEAFF TGTGCCAGCAGTTACTCCATAGGGGGAAACACTGAAGCTTTCTTT
. TRBJ2-1 TRBV7-9 . CASSKIGGFNEQFF TGTGCCAGCAGCAAAATCGGAGGTTTCAATGAGCAGTTCTTC
. TRBJ1-1 TRBV6-1 . CASPLGGTTEAFF TGTGCCTCACCGCTCGGGGGAACGACTGAAGCTTTCTTT
. TRBJ2-1 TRBV30 . CAWDGGTSYNEQFF TGTGCCTGGGACGGGGGAACTTCCTACAATGAGCAGTTCTTC
. TRBJ1-1 TRBV29-1 TRBD1 CSVDAGGNTEAFF TGCAGCGTTGACGCAGGGGGGAACACTGAAGCTTTCTTT
. TRBJ2-2 TRBV7-8 TRBD2 CASSLEVAGAANTGELFF TGTGCCAGCAGCTTAGAAGTAGCGGGGGCCGCGAACACCGGGGAGCTGTTTTTT
. TRBJ1-4 TRBV4-3 . CASSLATNEKLFF TGCGCCAGCAGCCTCGCAACTAATGAAAAACTGTTTTTT
. TRBJ2-3 TRBV29-1 TRBD2 CSVEDDSRGGTDTQYF TGCAGCGTTGAAGATGATTCGCGGGGGGGAACAGATACGCAGTATTTT
few TRBJ2-2 TRBV11-2 . CASSLGAGFGELFF TGTGCCAGCAGCTTGGGTGCTGGGTTCGGGGAGCTGTTTTTT
. TRBJ2-2 TRBV7-2 . CASSLDIGGELFF TGTGCCAGCAGCTTAGACATCGGGGGGGAGCTGTTTTTT
. TRBJ1-1 TRBV30 . CAWRALQTEAFF TGTGCCTGGAGGGCCCTTCAAACTGAAGCTTTCTTT
. TRBJ1-2 TRBV29-1 . CSGLWSNPSNYGYTF TGCAGCGGGCTTTGGAGTAACCCCAGTAACTATGGCTACACCTTC
. TRBJ1-2 TRBV29-1 TRBD1 CSQGTGGADGYTF TGCAGCCAAGGGACAGGGGGCGCCGATGGCTACACCTTC
. TRBJ1-1 TRBV6-6 TRBD1 CASRANRGSTEAFF TGTGCCAGCAGGGCTAACAGGGGTAGCACTGAAGCTTTCTTT
. TRBJ2-3 TRBV4-1 . CASSQGVSTDTQYF TGCGCCAGCAGCCAAGGGGTCAGCACAGATACGCAGTATTTT
. TRBJ1-1 TRBV19 . CASSPRWGAGAFF TGTGCCAGTAGTCCCCGGTGGGGGGCAGGAGCTTTCTTT
. TRBJ2-1 TRBV9 TRBD2 CASSAQSGGMVDEQFF TGTGCCAGCAGCGCCCAAAGCGGGGGGATGGTAGATGAGCAGTTCTTC
. TRBJ2-2 TRBV25-1 . CASSTSHGSGELFF TGTGCCAGCAGTACGAGTCACGGGTCCGGGGAGCTGTTTTTT
. TRBJ2-2 TRBV30 . CAGKEFANTGELFF TGTGCCGGGAAGGAGTTCGCGAACACCGGGGAGCTGTTTTTT
. TRBJ1-1 TRBV27 TRBD1 CASSKQGDLAFF TGTGCCAGCAGTAAACAGGGGGATTTGGCTTTCTTT
. TRBJ2-2 TRBV7-6 . CASSLPASYTGELFF TGTGCCAGCAGCTTACCAGCCTCCTACACCGGGGAGCTGTTTTTT
. TRBJ2-3 TRBV5-1 . CASSPKGNAQYF TGCGCCAGCAGCCCAAAGGGGAACGCGCAGTATTTT
. TRBJ2-3 TRBV9 . CASSVEGRPTDTQYF TGTGCCAGCAGCGTAGAGGGCCGCCCCACAGATACGCAGTATTTT
. TRBJ2-7 TRBV4-3 . CASSHGTQSPYEQYF TGCGCCAGCAGCCATGGTACACAATCCCCCTACGAGCAGTACTTC
. TRBJ1-1 TRBV4-3 . CASSQDNRLGTEAFF TGCGCCAGCAGCCAAGATAACAGGCTCGGCACTGAAGCTTTCTTT
. TRBJ2-7 TRBV6-6 TRBD1 CASSYTRQGNEQYF TGTGCCAGCAGTTACACTAGACAGGGGAACGAGCAGTACTTC
few TRBJ1-1 TRBV29-1 . CSVDSGTSGLNTEAFF TGCAGCGTTGATAGCGGTACTTCGGGGTTGAACACTGAAGCTTTCTTT
. TRBJ2-1 TRBV27 . CASSLSPRNEQFF TGTGCCAGCAGTTTATCCCCACGGAATGAGCAGTTCTTC
. TRBJ1-6 TRBV30 . CAADRSSNSPLHF TGTGCCGCCGACAGGTCCTCCAATTCACCCCTCCACTTT
once TRBJ2-2 TRBV25-1 . CASSVGSTGELFF TGTGCCAGCAGTGTAGGCTCGACCGGGGAGCTGTTTTTT
few TRBJ1-2 TRBV29-1 . CSVEESESYGYTF TGCAGCGTTGAAGAAAGCGAGTCCTATGGCTACACCTTC
few TRBJ2-7 TRBV19 TRBD1 CASSPGTGSSYEQYF TGTGCCAGTAGTCCCGGGACAGGGAGCTCCTACGAGCAGTACTTC
. TRBJ1-2 TRBV19 . CASFPSWGSGYTF TGTGCCAGTTTCCCGTCCTGGGGGAGTGGCTACACCTTC
. TRBJ2-7 TRBV11-2 . CASSLAGQKLGYEQYF TGTGCCAGCAGCTTAGCCGGACAGAAACTAGGGTACGAGCAGTACTTC
. TRBJ1-1 TRBV29-1 . CSVAQLGWNTEAFF TGCAGCGTTGCTCAGCTCGGGTGGAACACTGAAGCTTTCTTT
. TRBJ2-2 TRBV27 . CASSLSGIAGELFF TGTGCCAGCAGTTTATCAGGGATTGCGGGGGAGCTGTTTTTT
once TRBJ2-7 TRBV7-2 . CASSLEVAGQTYVQYF TGTGCCAGCAGCTTAGAGGTGGCGGGACAGACCTATGTGCAGTACTTC
few TRBJ2-7 TRBV2 . CASSEGGPYEQYF TGTGCCAGCAGTGAGGGCGGACCCTACGAGCAGTACTTC
. TRBJ2-2 TRBV9 TRBD2 CASSPRGRRGGLPGELFF TGTGCCAGCAGCCCCCGGGGAAGGCGGGGGGGCCTACCCGGGGAGCTGTTTTTT
few TRBJ1-2 TRBV28 TRBD1 CASSLRDSSNYGYTF TGTGCCAGCAGTTTACGGGACAGCTCTAACTATGGCTACACCTTC
. TRBJ1-5 TRBV5-6 . CASSSSGSNQPQHF TGTGCCAGCAGCTCCTCAGGGAGCAATCAGCCCCAGCATTTT
. TRBJ2-7 TRBV6-6 . CASSYTPGGTEQYF TGTGCCAGCAGTTACACCCCCGGGGGTACCGAGCAGTACTTC
. TRBJ1-1 TRBV5-4 . CASSWGAEAFF TGTGCCAGCAGCTGGGGGGCTGAAGCTTTCTTT